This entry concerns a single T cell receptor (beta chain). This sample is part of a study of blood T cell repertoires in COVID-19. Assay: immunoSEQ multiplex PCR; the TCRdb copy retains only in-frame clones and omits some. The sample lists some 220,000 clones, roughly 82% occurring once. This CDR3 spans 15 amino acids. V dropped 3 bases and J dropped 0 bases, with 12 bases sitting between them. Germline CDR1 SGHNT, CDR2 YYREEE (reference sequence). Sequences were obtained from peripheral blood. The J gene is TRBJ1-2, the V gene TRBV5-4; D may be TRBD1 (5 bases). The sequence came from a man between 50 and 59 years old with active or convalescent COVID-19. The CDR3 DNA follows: TGTGCCAGCAGCTCCCCGACAGAAGCTAACTATGGCTACACCTTC. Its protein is CASSSPTEANYGYTF.